One sample yielded the 18 T cell receptor beta chains listed below, sequenced in a study of blood T cell repertoires in COVID-19. Clones were sequenced by immunoSEQ multiplex PCR, and TCRdb holds only the in-frame ones, with some missing. This sample has 500,000 to 600,000 clones, with less than 90% found just once. Specimen: peripheral blood. The receptors here all came from a woman in her 50s with COVID-19, enrolled during active disease.

This chain connects TRBV2 to TRBJ1-1; TRBD1 aligns across 7 bases. CDR3 length equals 13 residues. The V segment lost 7 bases and the J segment 6 bases; nucleotides outside the gene matches: 8. The germline V gene has CDR1 SNHLY and CDR2 FYNNEI. The CDR3 nucleotides are TGTGCCAGCATGTGGGACAGCAGTTCTGAAGCTTTCTTT. Its protein is CASMWDSSSEAFF.

This clone was recorded only once. V gene TRBV5-1 combines with J gene TRBJ1-1, with 8 bases that match TRBD1. The germline CDR1 and CDR2 sequences are SGHRS and YFSETQ. V trimming: 4 bases; J trimming: 1 base; junction bases outside the gene matches: 6. CDR3 length equals 15 residues. This CDR3 is CASSIGQGGNTEAFF. The CDR3 coding sequence is TGCGCCAGCAGCATAGGACAGGGCGGGAACACTGAAGCTTTCTTT.

V usage is TRBV30 and J usage is TRBJ1-2, with a tentative D call TRBD1 (5 bases). Germline V CDR1 and CDR2: GTSNPN, SVGIG (reference sequence). The CDR3 spans 11 residues. Trimming removed 4 bases at V and 8 bases at J, with 11 bases between. The CDR3 protein is CAWTGGGGYTF. CDR3 in DNA: TGTGCCTGGACTGGGGGAGGAGGCTACACCTTC.

This clone was counted a single time. V gene TRBV9 combines with J gene TRBJ1-2; a weak D match, TRBD1 (6 bases). There are 14 residues in the CDR3. Germline CDR1 is SGDLS and CDR2 is YYNGEE. The V end lost 2 bases, the J end lost 6 bases, and 14 bases lay between the germline ends. The CDR3 spells CASSVGGPPHGYTF. The CDR3 DNA sequence: TGTGCCAGCAGCGTGGGGGGGCCACCGCATGGCTACACCTTC.

This chain links TRBV5-6 with TRBJ1-1, with TRBD1 matching over 10 bases. Germline V gene lookup returns CDR1 SGHDT and CDR2 YYEEEE. The junction had 4 bases not matched to a gene; V was cut back by 4 bases and J by 7 bases. This CDR3 spans 13 amino acids. This CDR3 is CASSPGQGYEAFF. The CDR3 coding sequence is TGTGCCAGCAGCCCGGGACAGGGGTATGAAGCTTTCTTT. The variable domain in full, completed from reference TRBV5-6 and TRBJ1-1, reads DAGVTQSPTHLIKTRGQQVTLRCSPKSGHDTVSWYQQALGQGPQFIFQYYEEEERQRGNFPDRFSGHQFPNYSSELNVNALLLGDSALYLCASSPGQGYEAFFGQGTRLTVV.

CDR3 nucleotide sequence: TGTGCCAGCACCTCCCCGTCCTACGAGCAGTACTTC. It specifies CASTSPSYEQYF. The chain recombines TRBV12-3 or TRBV12-4 with TRBJ2-7; no clear D. Trimming shortened V by 7 bases and J by 1 base, and 8 bases separated the two germline ends. This CDR3 has 12 amino acids.

This clone showed up just once. The J gene is TRBJ1-4, the V gene TRBV19; D gene ambiguous. Trimming left V 5 bases short and J 0 bases short, with 13 bases between. Germline CDR1 LNHDA, CDR2 SQIVND (reference sequence). The CDR3 totals 16 residues. Written as DNA, the CDR3 is TGTGCCAGTAGTCCTCGCCGTAGTGCAACTAATGAAAAACTGTTTTTT. It is translated as CASSPRRSATNEKLFF.

V usage is TRBV5-1 and J usage is TRBJ1-3, with 12 positions matching TRBD1. Germline assignment: CDR1 SGHRS and CDR2 YFSETQ. This CDR3 comprises 14 residues. Trimming at V came to 2 bases and at J to 9 bases, leaving 3 bases not matched to a gene. CDR3 DNA sequence: TGCGCCAGCAGCTTAGGGACAGGGGGCACCACCATATATTTT. It yields the protein CASSLGTGGTTIYF.

The V gene is TRBV30, the J gene TRBJ2-5, with TRBD2 identical over 11 bases. This CDR3 contains 13 residues. Germline trimming cut 7 bases from V and 3 bases from J; bases unmatched to any gene: 4. CDR1 GTSNPN and CDR2 SVGIG come from the germline V gene (reference sequence). CDR3 region: CAYSGGGEETQYF. The CDR3 DNA reads as TGTGCCTATAGCGGGGGGGGAGAAGAGACCCAGTACTTC. Combining the CDR3 with reference TRBV30 and TRBJ2-5 gives the whole variable domain SQTIHQWPATLVQPVGSPLSLECTVEGTSNPNLYWYRQAAGRGLQLLFYSVGIGQISSEVPQNLSASRPQDRQFILSSKKLLLSDSGFYLCAYSGGGEETQYFGPGTRLLVL.

The chain joins TRBV29-1 to TRBJ1-1; D is undetermined. V lost 6 bases and J lost 1, with 12 bases in between. The CDR3 covers 13 residues. CDR1 is SQVTM, CDR2 ANQGSEA, per germline. The CDR3 sequence: CSVRFSGNTEAFF. In DNA, the CDR3 is TGCAGCGTCAGATTCTCAGGGAACACTGAAGCTTTCTTT.

The rearrangement uses TRBV19 and TRBJ1-6; D ambiguous. The CDR3 loop spans 14 amino acids. Per the germline V gene, CDR1 is LNHDA and CDR2 is SQIVND (reference sequence). V lost 5 bases and J lost 10, with 15 bases in between. The CDR3 sequence is CASSPQRVKSPLHF. Here the CDR3 DNA reads TGTGCCAGTAGTCCGCAACGGGTTAAATCACCCCTCCACTTT.

The chain has TRBV24-1 and TRBJ1-6; D unclear. Trimming pared 2 bases from V and 8 bases from J, leaving 18 bases between. Germline CDR1 and CDR2: KGHDR and SFDVKD. This CDR3 is built from 17 residues. The CDR3 reads CATSDSPALLGDSPLHF. The CDR3 DNA sequence: TGTGCCACCAGTGATTCTCCAGCCTTACTCGGAGATTCACCCCTCCACTTT.

The chain combines TRBV19 with TRBJ1-4; 9 bases are shared with TRBD1. The V segment lost 6 bases and the J segment 8 bases; nucleotides outside the gene matches: 13. CDR1 is LNHDA, CDR2 SQIVND, per germline (reference sequence). This CDR3 comprises 16 residues. The CDR3 nucleotides read TGTGCCAGTAGCAAAATCCCGGGACAGGGTCGCGAAAAACTGTTTTTT. Translation: CASSKIPGQGREKLFF.

V and J are TRBV19 and TRBJ2-5, with D tentatively TRBD2 (6 bases). V lost 5 bases and J lost 5, with 21 bases in between. CDR1 LNHDA and CDR2 SQIVND come from the germline V gene (reference sequence). CDR3 length equals 16 residues. The CDR3 DNA is TGTGCCAGTAGTTGGGGGACTCCTGAGGAGGGGGAGACCCAGTACTTC. It yields the protein CASSWGTPEEGETQYF.

The gene calls are TRBV6-1 and TRBJ2-7; D remains unclear. Trimming left V 2 bases short and J 5 bases short, with 7 bases between. There are 12 residues in the CDR3. Germline-derived CDR1 and CDR2 are MNHNS and SASEGT. CDR3 in DNA: TGTGCCAGCAGTGAATCGGCGGACGAGCAGTACTTC. It is translated as CASSESADEQYF.

Only one count was recorded for this clone. V usage is TRBV2 and J usage is TRBJ1-6; D is perhaps TRBD1 (5 bases). CDR3 length: 13 amino acids. Looked up from germline, CDR1 is SNHLY and CDR2 is FYNNEI. V lost 2 bases, J lost 8 bases, and 7 bases lay in between. CDR3 sequence reads: CASSERGYSPLHF. In DNA form, the CDR3 reads TGTGCCAGCAGTGAAAGGGGCTATTCACCCCTCCACTTT.

CDR3 region: CASSSILPANVLTF. CDR3 nucleotides: TGTGCCAGCAGTTCTATTCTCCCGGCCAACGTCCTGACTTTC. V is TRBV7-8 and J is TRBJ2-6; D is unclear. There are 14 residues in the CDR3. Between the trimmed V and J ends, which lost 6 bases and 6 bases, there was a span of 12 bases. Germline CDR1 and CDR2: SGHVS and FQNEAQ.

V is TRBV6-5 and J is TRBJ1-2; D gene unclear. The CDR3 contains 13 residues. Trimming removed 6 bases from V and 6 bases from J, with 14 bases in between. Germline loops: CDR1 MNHEY, CDR2 SVGAGI. The CDR3 reads CASSPLGRNGYTF. In DNA form, the CDR3 reads TGTGCCAGCAGCCCCCTAGGGAGGAATGGCTACACCTTC.